Listed here is a single TCR beta chain. What it binds is not known. The data stem from a study of T cells in tuberculosis. Study-level information: This South African cohort compared adolescents with or without latent tuberculosis against adults with active tuberculosis. General observations from the study: Active tuberculosis alpha repertoires lay closer to GMM-specific TCRs than controls'. Active tuberculosis patients had shorter CDR3-alpha; the beta difference was nonsignificant. Selection depended on which cryopreserved specimens were available.

Assay: immunoSEQ multiplex PCR; the TCRdb copy retains only in-frame clones and omits some. This table has around 30,000 clones, around 90% appearing once. The CDR3 has 13 amino acids. CDR1 is ENHRY, CDR2 SYGVKD, per germline. With 8 bases clipped from V and 8 bases from J, the junction kept 6 bases outside the gene matches. The specimen sequenced was PBMCs. The source is a donor aged 10-29 years with latent tuberculosis or without tuberculosis infection. The chain links TRBV10-3 to TRBJ2-1; 10 bases are shared with TRBD2. CDR3 coding DNA: TGTGCCATCGGCCTAGCGGGGGTCGATGAGCAGTTCTTC. Its protein product is CAIGLAGVDEQFF.